This TCR beta chain was retrieved from a study of early T cells in non-severe SARS-CoV-2 infection. Germline CDR1 and CDR2: LNHDA and SQIVND (reference sequence). The CDR3 runs 16 residues. V gave up 3 bases and J gave up 4 bases; unmatched junction bases: 10. TCRdb re-derived calls from the 5' RACE reads in MiXCR, one entry per CDR3 protein. The sample consists of fewer than 80,000 distinct CDR3 sequences, approximately 9.2% of them appearing once. This clonotype was found a few times. This TCR came from an adult who was a healthcare worker with PCR-confirmed SARS-CoV-2 infection or an uninfected control (not recorded which). The chain couples TRBV19 to TRBJ1-2; 8 bases line up with TRBD1. The sample in question was whole blood, obtained at baseline. This CDR3 reads CASSMDRAREFYGYTF. The CDR3 DNA reads TGTGCCAGTAGTATGGACAGGGCCCGAGAATTCTATGGCTACACCTTC.